These 2 T cell receptor beta chains came from one sample sequenced in a study of a mutant IDH1 vaccine in newly diagnosed glioma. Noted time point: week 11, during vaccination. Every single dose of the vaccine, 300 ug of mutant IDH1 20-mer peptide, came with topical imiquimod. Clones were sequenced by immunoSEQ multiplex PCR, and TCRdb holds only the in-frame ones, with some missing. Of 31,000 or so clones listed, about 73% were seen once; the top ten hold around 25%. No cognate antigen is known for these TCRs. The input for sequencing was PBMCs, taken from a glioma patient whose treatment included an IDH1 peptide vaccine. The receptors originated from a man aged 25 to 40 with glioma.

The rearrangement joins TRBV7-9 to TRBJ2-7; 9 bases agree with TRBD2. The CDR3 has 16 amino acids. The trim removed 1 base at V and 6 bases at J, leaving 10 bases unmatched. Germline lookup yields CDR1 SEHNR and CDR2 FQNEAQ (reference sequence). In nucleotides, the CDR3 is TGTGCCAGCAGCTTAGGAGATAGCGGGAGCAGGAGCGAGCAGTACTTC. This codes for CASSLGDSGSRSEQYF.

This rearrangement joins TRBV6-1 to TRBJ2-1; the match to TRBD2 covers 9 bases. The length of the CDR3 is 14 residues. V lost 6 bases, J lost 3 bases, and 3 bases stayed unmatched. Germline CDR1 MNHNS, CDR2 SASEGT. The CDR3 DNA reads TGTGCCAGCAGATCTAGCGGGATCTACAATGAGCAGTTCTTC. As protein: CASRSSGIYNEQFF.